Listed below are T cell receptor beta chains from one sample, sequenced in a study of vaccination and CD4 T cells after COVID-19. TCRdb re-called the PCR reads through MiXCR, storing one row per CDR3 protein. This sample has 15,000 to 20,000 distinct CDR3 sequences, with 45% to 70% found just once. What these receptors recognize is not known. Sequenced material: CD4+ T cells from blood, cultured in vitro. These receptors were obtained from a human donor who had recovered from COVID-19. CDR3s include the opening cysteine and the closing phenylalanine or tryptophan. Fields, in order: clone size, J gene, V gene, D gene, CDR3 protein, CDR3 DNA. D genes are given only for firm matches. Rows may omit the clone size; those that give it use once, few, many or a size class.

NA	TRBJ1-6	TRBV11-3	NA	CASSAEGDSPLHF	TGTGCCAGCAGCGCGGAAGGGGATTCACCCCTCCACTTT
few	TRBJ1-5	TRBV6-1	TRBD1	CASSVRQGRGNQPQHF	TGTGCCAGCAGTGTAAGACAGGGTAGGGGCAATCAGCCCCAGCATTTT
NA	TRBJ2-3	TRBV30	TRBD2	CAWARVEFPPTSGRPDTQYF	TGTGCCTGGGCACGCGTGGAGTTTCCCCCTACTAGCGGGAGGCCAGATACGCAGTATTTT
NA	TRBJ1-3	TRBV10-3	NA	CAISEQVAGNTIYF	TGTGCCATCAGTGAACAGGTCGCTGGAAACACCATATATTTT
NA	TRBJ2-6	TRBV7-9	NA	CASTEQGTGANVLTF	TGTGCCAGCACCGAACAGGGCACTGGGGCCAACGTCCTGACTTTC
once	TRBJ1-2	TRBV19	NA	CASSIGPGRAPGYTF	TGTGCCAGTAGTATTGGCCCGGGACGGGCCCCGGGCTACACCTTC
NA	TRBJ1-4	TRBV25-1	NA	CASRGRTNEKLFF	TGTGCCAGCAGGGGGAGAACTAATGAAAAACTGTTTTTT
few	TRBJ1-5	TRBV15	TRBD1	CATSRGQGAAVVDQPQHF	TGTGCCACCAGCAGAGGACAGGGGGCGGCTGTCGTGGATCAGCCCCAGCATTTT
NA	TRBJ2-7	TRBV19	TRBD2	CASSIGGSTYHEQYF	TGTGCCAGTAGTATAGGCGGGAGTACGTACCACGAGCAGTACTTC
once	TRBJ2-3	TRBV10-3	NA	CAIKMGEGTQYF	TGTGCCATCAAAATGGGTGAAGGTACGCAGTATTTT
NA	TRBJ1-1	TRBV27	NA	CASNLGRYTEAFF	TGTGCCAGCAATCTGGGACGGTACACTGAAGCTTTCTTT
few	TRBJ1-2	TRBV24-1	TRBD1	CATSVVGQGYGYTF	TGTGCCACCAGTGTTGTGGGACAGGGCTATGGCTACACCTTC
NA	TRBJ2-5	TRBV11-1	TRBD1	CASSFGQASQETQYF	TGTGCCAGCAGCTTCGGACAGGCCAGTCAAGAGACCCAGTACTTC
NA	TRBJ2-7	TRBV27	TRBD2	CASSTGGGQRGVSGEQYF	TGTGCCAGCAGTACCGGGGGGGGCCAGCGAGGAGTATCGGGCGAGCAGTACTTC
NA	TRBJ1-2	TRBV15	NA	CATSRGLGAANYGYTF	TGTGCCACCAGCAGAGGGTTGGGGGCCGCTAACTATGGCTACACCTTC
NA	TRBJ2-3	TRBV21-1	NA	CASTFRPAGGPIDTQYF	TGTGCCAGCACCTTCAGGCCGGCGGGAGGGCCTATAGATACGCAGTATTTT
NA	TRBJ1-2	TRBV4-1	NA	CASSQDTAPYYGYTF	TGCGCCAGCAGCCAAGATACAGCCCCTTACTATGGCTACACCTTC
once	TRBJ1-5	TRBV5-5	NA	CASSLGPDSNQPQHF	TGTGCCAGCAGCTTGGGCCCAGATAGCAATCAGCCCCAGCATTTT
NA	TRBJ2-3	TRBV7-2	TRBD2	CASSIASGSDTQYF	TGTGCCAGCAGCATCGCTAGCGGGAGTGATACGCAGTATTTT
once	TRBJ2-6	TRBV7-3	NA	CATREPGQSISGANVLTF	TGTGCCACCAGGGAGCCGGGACAAAGTATCTCTGGGGCCAACGTCCTGACTTTC
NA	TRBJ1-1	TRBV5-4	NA	CASSSILNSDLHMNTEAFF	TGTGCCAGCAGCTCTATCCTAAACAGTGATCTTCACATGAACACTGAAGCTTTCTTT
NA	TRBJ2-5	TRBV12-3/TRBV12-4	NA	CASSWTAETQYF	TGTGCCAGCAGTTGGACAGCAGAGACCCAGTACTTC
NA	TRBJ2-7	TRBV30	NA	CAWQAAYEQYF	TGTGCCTGGCAAGCGGCCTACGAGCAGTACTTC
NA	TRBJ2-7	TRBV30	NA	CAWGNYEQYF	TGTGCCTGGGGCAACTACGAGCAGTACTTC
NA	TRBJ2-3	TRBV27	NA	CASSPGPGGTDTQYF	TGTGCCAGCAGCCCGGGCCCAGGAGGCACAGATACGCAGTATTTT
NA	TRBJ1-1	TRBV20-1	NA	CSGRVGGKGAFF	TGCAGTGGACGTGTCGGGGGTAAGGGGGCTTTCTTT
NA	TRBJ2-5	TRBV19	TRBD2	CASTQTSGRVGETQYF	TGTGCCAGTACCCAAACTAGCGGGAGGGTAGGAGAGACCCAGTACTTC
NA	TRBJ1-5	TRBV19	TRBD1	CASRRTGGAYSNQPQHF	TGTGCCAGTAGGCGGACAGGAGGGGCGTATAGCAATCAGCCCCAGCATTTT
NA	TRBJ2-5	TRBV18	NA	CASSPLLSEETQYF	TGTGCCAGCTCACCACTCTTATCTGAAGAGACCCAGTACTTC
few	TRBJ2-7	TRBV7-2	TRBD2	CASSLDASGIYEQYF	TGTGCCAGCAGCTTAGACGCTAGCGGGATCTACGAGCAGTACTTC
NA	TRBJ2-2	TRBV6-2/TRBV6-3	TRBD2	CASSRLAGSHGELFF	TGTGCCAGCTCCCGACTAGCGGGATCGCACGGGGAGCTGTTTTTT
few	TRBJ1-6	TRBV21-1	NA	CASSIPGREDSPLHF	TGTGCCAGCAGCATCCCGGGACGGGAAGATTCACCCCTCCACTTT
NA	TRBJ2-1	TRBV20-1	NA	CSASMGPSYNEQFF	TGCAGTGCCTCTATGGGACCCTCCTACAATGAGCAGTTCTTC
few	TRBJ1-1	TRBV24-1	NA	CATSDSTVGDTEAFF	TGTGCCACCAGTGACTCGACAGTGGGGGACACTGAAGCTTTCTTT
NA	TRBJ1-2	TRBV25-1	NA	CASSEQGLRYTF	TGTGCCAGCAGTGAACAGGGGCTGCGCTACACCTTC
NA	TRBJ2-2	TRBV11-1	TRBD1	CASRLPGQNTGELFF	TGCGCCAGCAGATTACCGGGACAGAATACCGGGGAGCTGTTTTTT
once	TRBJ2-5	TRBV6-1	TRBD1	CASSENIGGWETQYF	TGTGCCAGCAGTGAAAATATAGGGGGCTGGGAGACCCAGTACTTC
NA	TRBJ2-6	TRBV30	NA	CAWSRSSGANVLTF	TGTGCCTGGAGTAGGTCCTCTGGGGCCAACGTCCTGACTTTC